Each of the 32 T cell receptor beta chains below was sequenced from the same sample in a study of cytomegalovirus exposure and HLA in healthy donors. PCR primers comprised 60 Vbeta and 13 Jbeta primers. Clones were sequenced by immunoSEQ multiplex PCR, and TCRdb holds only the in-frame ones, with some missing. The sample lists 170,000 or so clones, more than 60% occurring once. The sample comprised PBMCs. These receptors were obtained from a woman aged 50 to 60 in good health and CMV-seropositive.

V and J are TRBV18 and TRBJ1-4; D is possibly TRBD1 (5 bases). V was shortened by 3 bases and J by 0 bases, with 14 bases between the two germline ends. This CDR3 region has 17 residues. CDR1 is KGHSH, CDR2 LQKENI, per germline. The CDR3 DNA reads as TGTGCCAGCTCACCCTTGCAGGACACCGCAACTAATGAAAAACTGTTTTTT. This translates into CASSPLQDTATNEKLFF.

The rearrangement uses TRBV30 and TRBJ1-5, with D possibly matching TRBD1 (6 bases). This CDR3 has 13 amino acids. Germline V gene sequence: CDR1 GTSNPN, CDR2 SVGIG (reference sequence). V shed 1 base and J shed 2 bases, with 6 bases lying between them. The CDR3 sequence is CAWSGTGNQPQHF. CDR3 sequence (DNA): TGTGCCTGGAGTGGGACAGGCAATCAGCCCCAGCATTTT.

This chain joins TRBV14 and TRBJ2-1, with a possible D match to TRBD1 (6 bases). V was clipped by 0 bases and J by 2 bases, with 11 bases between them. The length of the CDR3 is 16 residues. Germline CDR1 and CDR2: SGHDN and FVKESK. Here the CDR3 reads CASSQDSTGPYNEQFF. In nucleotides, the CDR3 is TGTGCCAGCAGCCAAGATAGCACAGGGCCCTACAATGAGCAGTTCTTC.

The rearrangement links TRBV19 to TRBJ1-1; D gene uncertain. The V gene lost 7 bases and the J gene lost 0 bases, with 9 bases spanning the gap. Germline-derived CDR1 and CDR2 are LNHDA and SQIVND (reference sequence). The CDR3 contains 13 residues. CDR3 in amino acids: CASMTTVNTEAFF. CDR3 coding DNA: TGTGCCAGTATGACAACTGTGAACACTGAAGCTTTCTTT.

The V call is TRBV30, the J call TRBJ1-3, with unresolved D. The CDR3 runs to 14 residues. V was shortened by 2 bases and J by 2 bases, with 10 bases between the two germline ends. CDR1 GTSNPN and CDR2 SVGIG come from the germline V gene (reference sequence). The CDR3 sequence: CAWSRGQTGNTIYF. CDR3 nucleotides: TGTGCCTGGAGTAGAGGGCAAACTGGAAACACCATATATTTT.

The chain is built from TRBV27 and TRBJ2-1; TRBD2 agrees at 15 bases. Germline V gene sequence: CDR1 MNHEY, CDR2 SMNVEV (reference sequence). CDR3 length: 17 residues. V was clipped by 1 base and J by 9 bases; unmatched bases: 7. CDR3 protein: CASSLFGLAGGLGEQFF. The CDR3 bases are TGTGCCAGCAGTTTATTTGGACTAGCGGGGGGGCTAGGTGAGCAGTTCTTC.

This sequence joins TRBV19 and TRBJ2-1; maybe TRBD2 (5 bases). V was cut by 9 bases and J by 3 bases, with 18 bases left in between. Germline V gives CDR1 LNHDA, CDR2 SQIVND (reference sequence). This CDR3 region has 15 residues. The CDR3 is CASRWAAEGYNEQFF. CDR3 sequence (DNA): TGTGCCAGCCGATGGGCAGCGGAAGGCTACAATGAGCAGTTCTTC.

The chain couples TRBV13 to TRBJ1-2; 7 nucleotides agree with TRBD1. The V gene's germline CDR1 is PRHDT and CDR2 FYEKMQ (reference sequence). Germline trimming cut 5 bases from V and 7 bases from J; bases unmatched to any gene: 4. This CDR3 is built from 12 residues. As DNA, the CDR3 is TGTGCCAGCAGCATCACAGGGGCTGGCTACACCTTC. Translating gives CASSITGAGYTF.

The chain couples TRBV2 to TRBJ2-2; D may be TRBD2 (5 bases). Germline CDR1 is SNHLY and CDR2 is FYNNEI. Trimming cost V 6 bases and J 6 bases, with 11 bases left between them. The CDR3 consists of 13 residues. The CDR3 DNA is TGTGCCAGCAGCGGGGATGGCTCCGGGGAGCTGTTTTTT. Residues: CASSGDGSGELFF.

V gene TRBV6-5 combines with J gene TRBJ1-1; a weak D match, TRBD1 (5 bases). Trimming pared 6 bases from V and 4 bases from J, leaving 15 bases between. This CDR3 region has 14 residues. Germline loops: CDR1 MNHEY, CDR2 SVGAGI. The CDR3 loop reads CASRTGTSGTEAFF. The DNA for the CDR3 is TGTGCCAGCAGGACCGGGACTTCGGGCACTGAAGCTTTCTTT.

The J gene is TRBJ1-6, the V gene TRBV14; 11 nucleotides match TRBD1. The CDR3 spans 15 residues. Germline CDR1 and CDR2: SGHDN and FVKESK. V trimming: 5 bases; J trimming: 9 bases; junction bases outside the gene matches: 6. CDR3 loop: CASSSSGTGGSPLHF. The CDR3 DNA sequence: TGTGCCAGCAGCTCCTCCGGGACAGGGGGTTCACCCCTCCACTTT.

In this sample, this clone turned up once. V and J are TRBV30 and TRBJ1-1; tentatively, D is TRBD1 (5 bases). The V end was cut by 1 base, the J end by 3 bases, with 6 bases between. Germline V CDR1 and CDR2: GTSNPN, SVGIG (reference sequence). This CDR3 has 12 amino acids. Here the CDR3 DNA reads TGTGCCTGGAGTGGGGGGGACACTGAAGCTTTCTTT. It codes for CAWSGGDTEAFF.

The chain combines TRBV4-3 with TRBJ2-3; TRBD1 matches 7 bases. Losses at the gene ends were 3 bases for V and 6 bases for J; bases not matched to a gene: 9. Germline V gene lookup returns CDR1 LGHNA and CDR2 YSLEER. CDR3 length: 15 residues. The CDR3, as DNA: TGCGCCAGCAGCCACGGGTCCGTCAGGGGGGATACGCAGTATTTT. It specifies CASSHGSVRGDTQYF.

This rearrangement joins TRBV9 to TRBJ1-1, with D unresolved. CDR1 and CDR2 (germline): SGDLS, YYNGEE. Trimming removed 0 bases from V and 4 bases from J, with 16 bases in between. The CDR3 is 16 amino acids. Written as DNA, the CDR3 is TGTGCCAGCAGCGTAGTGAGTGCTACTCTGAGCACTGAAGCTTTCTTT. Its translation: CASSVVSATLSTEAFF.

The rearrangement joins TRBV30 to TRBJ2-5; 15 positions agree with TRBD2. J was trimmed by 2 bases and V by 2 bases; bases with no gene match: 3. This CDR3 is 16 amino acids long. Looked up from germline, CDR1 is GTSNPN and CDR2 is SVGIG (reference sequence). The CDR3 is CAWSPGLAGGQETQYF. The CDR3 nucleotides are TGTGCCTGGAGTCCTGGACTAGCGGGGGGGCAAGAGACCCAGTACTTC.

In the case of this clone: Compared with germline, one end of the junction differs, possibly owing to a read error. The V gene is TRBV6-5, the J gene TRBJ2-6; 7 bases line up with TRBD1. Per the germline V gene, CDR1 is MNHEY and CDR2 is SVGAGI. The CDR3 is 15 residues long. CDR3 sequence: CASSLRGPGANGLTF. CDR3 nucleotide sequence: TGTGCCAGCAGTTTAAGGGGGCCTGGGGCCAACGGCCTGACTTTC.

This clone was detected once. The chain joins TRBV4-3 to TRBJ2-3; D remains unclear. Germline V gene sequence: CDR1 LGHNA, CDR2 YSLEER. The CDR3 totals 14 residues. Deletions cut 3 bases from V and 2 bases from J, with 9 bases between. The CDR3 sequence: CASSQITATDTQYF. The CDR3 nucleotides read TGCGCCAGCAGCCAGATTACAGCCACAGATACGCAGTATTTT.

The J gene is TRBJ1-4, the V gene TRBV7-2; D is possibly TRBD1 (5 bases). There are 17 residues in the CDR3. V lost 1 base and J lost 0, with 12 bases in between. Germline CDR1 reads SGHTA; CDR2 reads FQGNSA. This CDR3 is CASSLGPGGSTNEKLFF. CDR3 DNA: TGTGCCAGCAGCTTAGGGCCCGGGGGGTCAACTAATGAAAAACTGTTTTTT.

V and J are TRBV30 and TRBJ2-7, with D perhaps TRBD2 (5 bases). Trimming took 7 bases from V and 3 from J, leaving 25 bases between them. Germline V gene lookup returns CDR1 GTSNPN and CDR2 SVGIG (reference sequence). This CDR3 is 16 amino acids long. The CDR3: CAFPLWTRYRGYEQYF. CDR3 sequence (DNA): TGTGCCTTTCCCCTATGGACTCGCTACCGGGGCTACGAGCAGTACTTC.

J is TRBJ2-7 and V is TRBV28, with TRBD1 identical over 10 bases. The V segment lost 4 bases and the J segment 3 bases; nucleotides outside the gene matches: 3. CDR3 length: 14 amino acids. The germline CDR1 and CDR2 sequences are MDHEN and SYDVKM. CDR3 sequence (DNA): TGTGCCAGCAGTTCGACAGGGGGCGGCTACGAGCAGTACTTC. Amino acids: CASSSTGGGYEQYF.

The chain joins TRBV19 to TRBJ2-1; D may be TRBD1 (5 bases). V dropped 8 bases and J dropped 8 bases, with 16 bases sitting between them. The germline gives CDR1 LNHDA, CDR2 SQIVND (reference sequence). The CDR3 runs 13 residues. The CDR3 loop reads CASGAEFSDEQFF. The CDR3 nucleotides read TGTGCCAGTGGGGCTGAATTTTCCGATGAGCAGTTCTTC.

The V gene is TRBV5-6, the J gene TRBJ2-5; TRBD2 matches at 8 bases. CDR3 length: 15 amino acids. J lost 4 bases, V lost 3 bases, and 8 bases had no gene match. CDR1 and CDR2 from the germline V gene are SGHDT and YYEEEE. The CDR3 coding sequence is TGTGCCAGCAGCTCTCCGGGGGGGCTTGTAGAGACCCAGTACTTC. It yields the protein CASSSPGGLVETQYF.

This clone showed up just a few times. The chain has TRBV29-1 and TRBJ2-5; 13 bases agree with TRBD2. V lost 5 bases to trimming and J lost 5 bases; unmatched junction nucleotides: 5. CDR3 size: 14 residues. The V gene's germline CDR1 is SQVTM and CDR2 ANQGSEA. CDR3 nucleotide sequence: TGCAGCGTTAGGACTAGCGGGGGCGGGGAGACCCAGTACTTC. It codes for CSVRTSGGGETQYF.

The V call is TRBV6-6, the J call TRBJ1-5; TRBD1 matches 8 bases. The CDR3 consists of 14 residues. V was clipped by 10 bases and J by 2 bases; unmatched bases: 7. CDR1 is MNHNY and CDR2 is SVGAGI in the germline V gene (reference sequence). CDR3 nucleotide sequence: TGTGCCATTTCCGACAGGGGTGGCAATCAGCCCCAGCATTTT. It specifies CAISDRGGNQPQHF.

The CDR3 region has the DNA TGCAGCGTTGGGGAGCGAGAGACCCAGTACTTC. Its protein is CSVGERETQYF. The chain uses TRBV29-1 and TRBJ2-5; weak D call: TRBD2 (5 bases). Germline V gene data show CDR1 as SQVTM and CDR2 as ANQGSEA. CDR3 length: 11 amino acids. V was clipped by 4 bases and J by 4 bases, with 7 bases between them.

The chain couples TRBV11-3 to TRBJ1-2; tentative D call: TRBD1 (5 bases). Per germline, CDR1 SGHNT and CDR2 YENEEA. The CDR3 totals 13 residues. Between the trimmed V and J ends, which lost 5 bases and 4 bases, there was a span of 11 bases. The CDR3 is CASSQQGSYGYTF. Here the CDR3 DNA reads TGTGCCAGCAGCCAGCAGGGTAGCTATGGCTACACCTTC.

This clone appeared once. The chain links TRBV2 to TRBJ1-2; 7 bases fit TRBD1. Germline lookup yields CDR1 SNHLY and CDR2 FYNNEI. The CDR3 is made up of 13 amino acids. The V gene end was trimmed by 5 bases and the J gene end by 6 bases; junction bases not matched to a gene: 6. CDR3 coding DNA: TGTGCCAGCAGTCCCGACAGGGCAGATGGCTACACCTTC. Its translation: CASSPDRADGYTF.

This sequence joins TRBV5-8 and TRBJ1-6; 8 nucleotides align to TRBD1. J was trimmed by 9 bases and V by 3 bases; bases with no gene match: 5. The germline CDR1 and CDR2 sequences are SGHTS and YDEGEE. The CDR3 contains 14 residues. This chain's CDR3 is CASSYGQGSSPLHF. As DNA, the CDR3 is TGTGCCAGCAGCTACGGACAGGGTAGTTCACCCCTCCACTTT.

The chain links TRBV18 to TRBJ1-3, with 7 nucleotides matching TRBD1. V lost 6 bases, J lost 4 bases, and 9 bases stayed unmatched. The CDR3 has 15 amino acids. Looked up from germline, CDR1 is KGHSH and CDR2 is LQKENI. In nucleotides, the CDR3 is TGTGCCAGCTCTCAGGACAGGCGAGCGGGAAACACCATATATTTT. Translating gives CASSQDRRAGNTIYF.

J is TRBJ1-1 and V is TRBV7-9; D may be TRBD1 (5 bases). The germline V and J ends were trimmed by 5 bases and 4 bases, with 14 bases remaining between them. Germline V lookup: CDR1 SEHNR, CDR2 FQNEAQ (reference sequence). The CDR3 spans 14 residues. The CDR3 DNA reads TGTGCCAGCAGCCCCTCCGGGACTTTCACTGAAGCTTTCTTT. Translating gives CASSPSGTFTEAFF.

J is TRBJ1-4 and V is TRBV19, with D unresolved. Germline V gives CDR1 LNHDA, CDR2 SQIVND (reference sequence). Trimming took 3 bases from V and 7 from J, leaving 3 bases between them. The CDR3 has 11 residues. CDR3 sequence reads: CASSILEKLFF. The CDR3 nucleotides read TGTGCCAGTAGTATTCTTGAAAAACTGTTTTTT.

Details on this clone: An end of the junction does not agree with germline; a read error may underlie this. The CDR3 region is CASSLDIGTDTQYF. In DNA form, the CDR3 reads TGTGCTAGCAGCTTAGATATAGGCACAGATACGCAGTATTTT. The rearrangement uses TRBV7-7 and TRBJ2-3, with D unclear. CDR1 is SSHAT and CDR2 is FNYEAQ in the germline V gene (reference sequence). This CDR3 spans 14 amino acids.